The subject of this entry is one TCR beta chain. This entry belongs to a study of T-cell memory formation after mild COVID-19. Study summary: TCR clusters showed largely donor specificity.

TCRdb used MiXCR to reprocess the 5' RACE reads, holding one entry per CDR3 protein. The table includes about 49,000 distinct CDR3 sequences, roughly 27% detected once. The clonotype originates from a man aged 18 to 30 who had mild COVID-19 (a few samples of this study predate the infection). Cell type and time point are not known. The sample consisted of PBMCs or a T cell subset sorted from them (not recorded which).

CDR3 DNA: TGCGCCAGCAGCTCACGACTAGCGGGGGTTGAGACCCAGTACTTC. This encodes CASSSRLAGVETQYF. V is TRBV5-1 and J is TRBJ2-5, with TRBD2 matching over 12 bases. Trimming took 3 bases from V and 5 from J; bases not matched to a gene: 5. CDR3 length: 15 amino acids. In germline, CDR1 is SGHRS, CDR2 YFSETQ.